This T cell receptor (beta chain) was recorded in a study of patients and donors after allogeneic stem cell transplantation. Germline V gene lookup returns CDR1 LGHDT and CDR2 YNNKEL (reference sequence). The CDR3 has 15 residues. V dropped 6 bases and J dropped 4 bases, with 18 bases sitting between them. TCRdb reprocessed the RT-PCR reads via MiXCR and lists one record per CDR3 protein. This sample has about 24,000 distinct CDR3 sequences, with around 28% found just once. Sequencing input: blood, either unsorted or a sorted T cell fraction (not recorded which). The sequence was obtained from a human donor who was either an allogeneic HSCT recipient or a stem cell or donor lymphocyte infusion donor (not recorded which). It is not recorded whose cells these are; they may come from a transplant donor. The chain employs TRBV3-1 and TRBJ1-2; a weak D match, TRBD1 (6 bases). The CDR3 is CASRQSIQGTYGYTF. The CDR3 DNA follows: TGTGCCAGCAGACAAAGCATACAGGGAACCTATGGCTACACCTTC.